These 26 T cell receptor beta chains were all obtained from the same sample, sequenced in a study of CD4 T cells in relation to SARS-CoV-2 and coronaviruses. These TCRs' antigens remain unknown. Only in-frame clones appear in the TCRdb table, and some are missing; sequencing was by immunoSEQ multiplex PCR. The sample has about 34,000 clones, 65% to 80% seen once. Sequencing used memory CD4+ T cells from PBMCs, cultured in vitro. These receptors were taken from an adult with COVID-19.

This chain connects TRBV4-3 to TRBJ2-7, with D unresolved. The CDR3 is 13 amino acids. With 0 bases removed from V and 3 bases from J, the gap between germline ends came to 6 bases. The germline V gene has CDR1 LGHNA and CDR2 YSLEER. The CDR3 nucleotides read TGCGCCAGCAGCCAAGATATGGACTACGAGCAGTACTTC. It codes for CASSQDMDYEQYF.

Note on this clone: In the same sample, other DNA sequences code for this CDR3. The V and J genes are TRBV3-1 (or the pseudogene TRBV3-2) and TRBJ1-5; tentatively, D is TRBD1 (5 bases). The V and J ends lost 3 bases and 5 bases respectively, with 8 bases between them. Germline CDR1 is LGHDT and CDR2 is YNNKEL (reference sequence). The CDR3 totals 13 residues. The CDR3 DNA sequence: TGTGCCAGCAGCCAGGCCAGGGATCAGCCCCAGCATTTT. This encodes CASSQARDQPQHF.

This rearrangement joins TRBV6-5 to TRBJ2-5, with 8 bases fitting TRBD1. The ends lost 5 bases at V and 5 bases at J; junction bases unmatched: 7. There are 14 residues in the CDR3. Germline CDR1 and CDR2: MNHEY and SVGAGI. The CDR3 DNA reads as TGTGCCAGCAGTCGCGGGACAGGCCGGGAGACCCAGTACTTC. It yields the protein CASSRGTGRETQYF.

This chain joins TRBV6-6 and TRBJ1-3; D is unresolved. The CDR3 runs to 15 residues. Trimming left V 4 bases short and J 2 bases short, with 12 bases between. Germline CDR1 is MNHNY and CDR2 is SVGAGI (reference sequence). In nucleotides, the CDR3 is TGTGCCAGCAGTTCCGAAGGAGAACCTGGAAACACCATATATTTT. This sequence encodes CASSSEGEPGNTIYF.

The chain links TRBV21-1 to TRBJ2-7; the D segment call TRBD2 is taken from the table without a DNA check. TRBV21-1 is designated a pseudogene. The CDR3 consists of 15 residues. The CDR3 DNA reads TGTGCCAGCAGCCCCAGGGAGGGGGACGCCTACGAGCAGTACTTC. Its translation: CASSPREGDAYEQYF.

This clone appeared once. The V and J genes are TRBV14 and TRBJ2-5; D gene ambiguous. The CDR3 consists of 15 residues. CDR1 is SGHDN, CDR2 FVKESK, per germline. Trimming took 1 base from V and 2 from J, leaving 11 bases between them. Here the CDR3 reads CASSQVLTPQETQYF. CDR3 in DNA: TGTGCCAGCAGCCAAGTGCTTACCCCTCAAGAGACCCAGTACTTC.

The chain has TRBV5-1 and TRBJ2-1; tentatively, D is TRBD2 (6 bases). The V end was cut by 4 bases, the J end by 4 bases, with 9 bases between. The CDR3 consists of 13 residues. The V gene's germline CDR1 is SGHRS and CDR2 YFSETQ. In DNA form, the CDR3 reads TGCGCCAGCAGCCTTAGCGGTTACAATGAGCAGTTCTTC. It encodes CASSLSGYNEQFF.

This sequence joins TRBV7-2 and TRBJ2-1; 9 bases are a match to TRBD1. The CDR3 totals 18 residues. The germline CDR1 and CDR2 sequences are SGHTA and FQGNSA. The trim removed 2 bases at V and 6 bases at J, leaving 14 bases unmatched. CDR3 loop: CASSLSPTTGGGLNEQFF. For the CDR3, the DNA is TGTGCCAGCAGCTTATCCCCGACTACAGGGGGCGGACTCAATGAGCAGTTCTTC.

The V call is TRBV11-2, the J call TRBJ1-1, with a tentative D call TRBD1 (5 bases). CDR3 length: 16 amino acids. V shed 5 bases and J shed 1 base, with 17 bases lying between them. Germline V gene lookup returns CDR1 SGHAT and CDR2 FQNNGV. CDR3 residues: CASSGPSGPWNTEAFF. The DNA of the CDR3 is TGTGCCAGCAGCGGACCATCGGGACCTTGGAACACTGAAGCTTTCTTT.

This sequence joins TRBV18 and TRBJ2-5; unclear D gene. CDR3 length: 14 residues. The germline V gene has CDR1 KGHSH and CDR2 LQKENI. V lost 3 bases, J lost 2 bases, and 10 bases lay in between. The CDR3 DNA reads TGTGCCAGCTCACCTCCCGGGCATCAAGAGACCCAGTACTTC. Translation gives CASSPPGHQETQYF.

The chain joins TRBV20-1 to TRBJ1-6; no clear D. Germline CDR1 and CDR2: DFQATT and SNEGSKA (reference sequence). Deletions cut 3 bases from V and 8 bases from J, with 11 bases between. CDR3 size: 13 residues. CDR3 loop: CSASPRMDSPLHF. In DNA, the CDR3 is TGCAGTGCTAGTCCCCGAATGGATTCACCCCTCCACTTT.

The chain uses TRBV4-3 and TRBJ1-1; no firm D call. The CDR3 has 15 residues. V lost 0 bases to trimming and J lost 2 bases, with 10 bases between them. Germline CDR1 and CDR2: LGHNA and YSLEER. The CDR3 spells CASSQDLADNTEAFF. CDR3 nucleotides: TGCGCCAGCAGCCAAGATCTGGCGGATAACACTGAAGCTTTCTTT.

The rearrangement uses TRBV23-1 and TRBJ1-4; D perhaps matches TRBD1 (6 bases). TRBV23-1 is an ORF for which the function is uncertain. The CDR3 covers 20 residues. Between the trimmed V and J ends, which lost 3 bases and 0 bases, there was a span of 23 bases. The CDR3 is CASSHTATGREEATNEKLFF. The CDR3 bases are TGCGCCAGCAGTCACACCGCGACAGGTCGCGAAGAGGCAACTAATGAAAAACTGTTTTTT.

The CDR3: CASSLFRGRKSDTQYF. Here the CDR3 DNA reads TGTGCCAGCAGCTTGTTCAGGGGGCGTAAATCGGATACGCAGTATTTT. The chain uses TRBV5-6 and TRBJ2-3; TRBD1 matches 8 bases. The CDR3 runs to 16 residues. V was clipped by 1 base and J by 6 bases; unmatched bases: 10. Germline V gene data show CDR1 as SGHDT and CDR2 as YYEEEE.

V and J are TRBV7-3 and TRBJ1-1; 7 positions agree with TRBD1. V lost 2 bases to trimming and J lost 7 bases; unmatched junction nucleotides: 4. The CDR3 consists of 13 residues. The germline gives CDR1 SGHTA, CDR2 FQGTGA. CDR3 sequence: CASSLSRDSEAFF. The CDR3 DNA reads TGTGCCAGCAGCTTATCCCGGGACAGTGAAGCTTTCTTT.

The V and J genes are TRBV13 and TRBJ2-2, with a weak D call TRBD2 (5 bases). V was clipped by 2 bases and J by 0 bases, with 7 bases between them. The germline V gene has CDR1 PRHDT and CDR2 FYEKMQ (reference sequence). The CDR3 spans 15 residues. In DNA form, the CDR3 reads TGTGCCAGCAGCTTACTCGGGGCGAACACCGGGGAGCTGTTTTTT. Protein: CASSLLGANTGELFF.

The chain recombines TRBV15 with TRBJ1-2; D remains unclear. V was shortened by 4 bases and J by 5 bases, with 8 bases between the two germline ends. The germline V gene has CDR1 LNHNV and CDR2 YYDKDF (reference sequence). The CDR3 has 12 amino acids. CDR3 in amino acids: CATSKVGYGYTF. The CDR3 region has the DNA TGTGCCACCAGCAAGGTTGGATATGGCTACACCTTC.

V is TRBV13 and J is TRBJ2-7; D may be TRBD1 (6 bases). The length of the CDR3 is 15 residues. Germline assignment: CDR1 PRHDT and CDR2 FYEKMQ (reference sequence). Trimming took 2 bases from V and 3 from J, leaving 14 bases between them. CDR3 amino acids: CASSLSGQGRYEQYF. The CDR3 region has the DNA TGTGCCAGCAGCTTAAGCGGCCAGGGGCGCTACGAGCAGTACTTC.

This clone is a singleton in its sample. The J gene is TRBJ2-7, the V gene TRBV6-5; tentative D call: TRBD2 (5 bases). V was cut by 6 bases and J by 5 bases, with 20 bases left in between. The CDR3 consists of 15 residues. Germline CDR1 is MNHEY and CDR2 is SVGAGI. The DNA of the CDR3 is TGTGCCAGCAGCGCCTTGGGAGCGGCCCGGGACGAGCAGTACTTC. It encodes CASSALGAARDEQYF.

The rearrangement joins TRBV6-5 to TRBJ2-1; D gene uncertain. This CDR3 is built from 12 residues. Germline V gene sequence: CDR1 MNHEY, CDR2 SVGAGI. Trimming stripped 8 bases from V and 8 bases from J, with 13 bases between. CDR3 nucleotide sequence: TGTGCCAGCTCCACCACCTCAGATGAGCAGTTCTTC. Residues: CASSTTSDEQFF.

The sample holds a few counts of this clone. The sample carries other DNA sequences with the same CDR3. The chain employs TRBV7-2 and TRBJ2-3, with 7 bases lining up with TRBD1. The CDR3 sequence is 14 residues long. Germline CDR1 SGHTA, CDR2 FQGNSA. The V segment lost 1 base and the J segment 4 bases; nucleotides outside the gene matches: 2. CDR3 region: CASSLGQGADTQYF. CDR3 nucleotide sequence: TGTGCCAGCAGCTTAGGTCAGGGGGCAGATACGCAGTATTTT.

The chain joins TRBV27 to TRBJ2-6; D may match TRBD1 or TRBD2 (5 bases each). Germline CDR1 and CDR2: MNHEY and SMNVEV (reference sequence). This CDR3 spans 16 amino acids. Trimming took 5 bases from V and 3 from J, leaving 14 bases between them. In DNA form, the CDR3 reads TGTGCCAGCAGTCCCCGGGGCGCGGGTGGGGCCAACGTCCTGACTTTC. It codes for CASSPRGAGGANVLTF.

V usage is TRBV14 and J usage is TRBJ1-2; tentatively, D is TRBD1 (5 bases). Germline CDR1 is SGHDN and CDR2 is FVKESK. The CDR3 is made up of 14 amino acids. The V and J ends lost 1 base and 4 bases respectively, with 10 bases between them. The CDR3 is CASSQVAGTYGYTF. CDR3 nucleotides: TGTGCCAGCAGCCAAGTCGCCGGGACCTATGGCTACACCTTC.

The chain uses TRBV7-2 and TRBJ2-3; TRBD2 is a possible D gene (5 bases). The length of the CDR3 is 13 residues. Germline V lookup: CDR1 SGHTA, CDR2 FQGNSA. The germline V and J ends were trimmed by 6 bases and 10 bases, with 17 bases remaining between them. CDR3: CASSTARESSQYF. The CDR3 nucleotides read TGTGCCAGCAGTACAGCGAGGGAGTCCTCGCAGTATTTT.

This chain links TRBV7-2 with TRBJ2-1; 12 nucleotides line up with TRBD2. The CDR3 consists of 16 residues. The junction had 6 bases not matched to a gene; V was cut back by 1 base and J by 8 bases. Germline lookup yields CDR1 SGHTA and CDR2 FQGNSA. The CDR3 region is CASSLEGLAGFYEQFF. The CDR3 nucleotides read TGTGCCAGCAGCTTAGAAGGACTAGCGGGGTTCTATGAGCAGTTCTTC.

V usage is TRBV30 and J usage is TRBJ1-3; D not certain. CDR3 length equals 17 residues. The ends were cut back, 0 bases at V and 0 bases at J, with 15 bases in the middle. Per germline, CDR1 GTSNPN and CDR2 SVGIG (reference sequence). The CDR3 spells CAWSVASGWSSGNTIYF. CDR3 sequence (DNA): TGTGCCTGGAGTGTAGCCTCCGGGTGGAGCTCTGGAAACACCATATATTTT. The complete variable domain, with remaining parts taken from reference TRBV30 and TRBJ1-3, reads SQTIHQWPATLVQPVGSPLSLECTVEGTSNPNLYWYRQAAGRGLQLLFYSVGIGQISSEVPQNLSASRPQDRQFILSSKKLLLSDSGFYLCAWSVASGWSSGNTIYFGEGSWLTVV.